Shown below are 16 T cell receptor beta chains from a single sample sequenced in a study of cytomegalovirus exposure and HLA in healthy donors. Profiling relied on immunoSEQ multiplex PCR, and the TCRdb table lists in-frame clones only, not all of them. Among approximately 120,000 clones listed, around 86% were seen once. Sequencing was done on a sample of PBMCs. These receptors were obtained from a woman between 18 and 29 years old in good health and CMV-seronegative.

This clone has a handful of counts. This chain connects TRBV10-3 to TRBJ1-2; the D gene is possibly TRBD1 (5 bases). Trimming pared 8 bases from V and 1 base from J, leaving 11 bases between. This CDR3 is built from 13 residues. CDR1 is ENHRY, CDR2 SYGVKD, per germline. CDR3 DNA sequence: TGTGCCATCGCAGCGGGGGGTAACTATGGCTACACCTTC. It encodes CAIAAGGNYGYTF.

The rearrangement uses TRBV4-1 and TRBJ1-2; 8 nucleotides align to TRBD1. V lost 0 bases, J lost 6 bases, and 3 bases stayed unmatched. The CDR3 is made up of 14 amino acids. CDR1 is MGHRA, CDR2 YSYEKL, per germline. The DNA of the CDR3 is TGCGCCAGCAGCCAAGACGCAGGGGGCAATGGCTACACCTTC. Encoded protein: CASSQDAGGNGYTF.

The chain recombines TRBV7-8 with TRBJ2-5; the match to TRBD2 covers 7 bases. The CDR3 totals 15 residues. With 5 bases clipped from V and 1 base from J, the junction kept 7 bases outside the gene matches. CDR1 and CDR2 (germline): SGHVS, FQNEAQ. CDR3 DNA: TGTGCCAGCAGCCCCGGGTGGGGGGGCCAAGAGACCCAGTACTTC. Protein sequence: CASSPGWGGQETQYF.

The V call is TRBV19, the J call TRBJ2-1, with 8 bases lining up with TRBD2. There are 14 residues in the CDR3. V gave up 8 bases and J gave up 4 bases; unmatched junction bases: 7. Germline V gene lookup returns CDR1 LNHDA and CDR2 SQIVND (reference sequence). CDR3 sequence reads: CASDAGGSYNEQFF. CDR3 in DNA: TGTGCCAGTGACGCGGGAGGTTCATACAATGAGCAGTTCTTC.

The sample holds a few counts of this clone. The genes are TRBV10-3 and TRBJ2-7; 10 bases match TRBD1. Germline assignment: CDR1 ENHRY and CDR2 SYGVKD. The CDR3 sequence is 15 residues long. V shed 4 bases and J 3 bases; nucleotides not matched to a gene: 6. The CDR3, as DNA: TGTGCCATCAGTGGGGGACAGGGGAAGAACTACGAGCAGTACTTC. Translating it yields CAISGGQGKNYEQYF.

The V and J genes are TRBV9 and TRBJ2-7, with D unclear. CDR3 length equals 15 residues. V shed 0 bases and J shed 6 bases, with 16 bases lying between them. Germline V gene sequence: CDR1 SGDLS, CDR2 YYNGEE. The CDR3 region has the DNA TGTGCCAGCAGCGTAGACCCGAGTAACCCCTCCGAGCAGTACTTC. Translated, it gives CASSVDPSNPSEQYF.

The CDR3 DNA sequence: TGTGCCACCAGCCCCGGACAGAGGACCTACGAGCAGTACTTC. Amino acids: CATSPGQRTYEQYF. V usage is TRBV15 and J usage is TRBJ2-7; the D gene is possibly TRBD1 (6 bases). Germline V CDR1 and CDR2: LNHNV, YYDKDF (reference sequence). The CDR3 spans 14 residues. V was pared by 5 bases and J by 2 bases, with 13 bases between. Using reference TRBV15 and TRBJ2-7 for the parts outside the CDR3, the full variable domain is DAMVIQNPRYQVTQFGKPVTLSCSQTLNHNVMYWYQQKSSQAPKLLFHYYDKDFNNEADTPDNFQSRRPNTSFCFLDIRSPGLGDTAMYLCATSPGQRTYEQYFGPGTRLTVT.

The genes are TRBV13 and TRBJ2-3, with 12 bases matching TRBD2. In germline, CDR1 is PRHDT, CDR2 FYEKMQ (reference sequence). This CDR3 region has 17 residues. V shed 5 bases, J shed 3 bases, and the junction held 9 bases outside the gene matches. The CDR3 nucleotides read TGTGCCAGCAGCCAGCGTCTAGCGGGGGGGAAAACAGATACGCAGTATTTT. Its translation: CASSQRLAGGKTDTQYF.

The genes are TRBV5-1 and TRBJ2-5; TRBD1 is a possible D gene (6 bases). Trimming cost V 1 base and J 5 bases, with 12 bases left between them. The CDR3 length is 14 residues. The germline CDR1 and CDR2 sequences are SGHRS and YFSETQ. The CDR3 DNA reads as TGCGCCAGCAGCTTGCGGCAGGGGTCCGAGACCCAGTACTTC. Protein product: CASSLRQGSETQYF.

The rearrangement uses TRBV6-5 and TRBJ2-7, with 13 bases that match TRBD2. J was trimmed by 4 bases and V by 4 bases; bases with no gene match: 4. The length of the CDR3 is 15 residues. Germline-derived CDR1 and CDR2 are MNHEY and SVGAGI. CDR3 DNA sequence: TGTGCCAGCAGTTTCGCGACTAGCGGGAGGTACGAGCAGTACTTC. Translation gives CASSFATSGRYEQYF.

This sequence joins TRBV19 and TRBJ2-7; tentative D call: TRBD2 (5 bases). CDR1 LNHDA and CDR2 SQIVND come from the germline V gene (reference sequence). The ends were cut back, 5 bases at V and 3 bases at J, with 14 bases in the middle. This CDR3 is built from 14 residues. The CDR3 region is CASSASTGSYEQYF. Here the CDR3 DNA reads TGTGCCAGTAGTGCCTCGACGGGAAGCTACGAGCAGTACTTC.

The rearrangement joins TRBV13 to TRBJ1-3; D may be TRBD1 (6 bases). Trimming stripped 4 bases from V and 0 bases from J, with 10 bases between. Germline lookup yields CDR1 PRHDT and CDR2 FYEKMQ (reference sequence). The CDR3 runs to 15 residues. CDR3 sequence: CASSSTGTSGNTIYF. CDR3 DNA sequence: TGTGCCAGCAGCTCCACAGGGACCTCTGGAAACACCATATATTTT.

This chain links TRBV18 with TRBJ2-5; 13 positions match TRBD2. The germline gives CDR1 KGHSH, CDR2 LQKENI. V shed 6 bases, J shed 9 bases, and the junction held 13 bases outside the gene matches. The CDR3 is made up of 16 amino acids. CDR3 nucleotide sequence: TGTGCCAGCTCCCCAACGCGGGGGACTAGCGGGACTCCCCAGTACTTC. Translation gives CASSPTRGTSGTPQYF.

This chain joins TRBV5-1 and TRBJ2-3, with D uncertain. Germline assignment: CDR1 SGHRS and CDR2 YFSETQ. Trimming left V 2 bases short and J 0 bases short, with 13 bases between. CDR3 size: 16 residues. In DNA form, the CDR3 reads TGCGCCAGCAGCTTCGGAGTCCAACTTAGCACAGATACGCAGTATTTT. It translates to CASSFGVQLSTDTQYF. The full variable domain, in which reference TRBV5-1 and TRBJ2-3 provide the parts outside the CDR3, is KAGVTQTPRYLIKTRGQQVTLSCSPISGHRSVSWYQQTPGQGLQFLFEYFSETQRNKGNFPGRFSGRQFSNSRSEMNVSTLELGDSALYLCASSFGVQLSTDTQYFGPGTRLTVL.

The J gene is TRBJ2-7, the V gene TRBV10-3, with D maybe TRBD2 (6 bases). Germline CDR1 ENHRY, CDR2 SYGVKD. The V end was cut by 3 bases, the J end by 2 bases, with 23 bases between. The CDR3 has 18 amino acids. CDR3 loop: CAISDLASDYPRPYEQYF. CDR3 nucleotide sequence: TGTGCCATCAGTGACCTAGCCTCGGACTATCCGCGTCCCTACGAGCAGTACTTC.

The chain combines TRBV5-6 with TRBJ2-6, with TRBD2 matching over 7 bases. CDR1 is SGHDT, CDR2 YYEEEE, per germline. This CDR3 is built from 18 residues. V shed 0 bases, J shed 1 base, and the junction held 7 bases outside the gene matches. DNA of the CDR3: TGTGCCAGCAGCTTGGTGGGAGGGGTACAATCTGGGGCCAACGTCCTGACTTTC. Its translation: CASSLVGGVQSGANVLTF.